Given below is one T cell receptor (beta chain) in context. No antigen is known for it. These data are taken from a study of vaccination effects on CD4 cells after COVID-19. V shed 3 bases and J 4 bases; nucleotides not matched to a gene: 6. Germline V gives CDR1 KGHSH, CDR2 LQKENI. CDR3 size: 15 residues. Generated by immunoSEQ multiplex PCR, the TCRdb table keeps only in-frame clones and is missing some. The table has tens of thousands of clones, about 72% seen once. Before any sequencing was done, the ViraFEST assay used viral peptide pools to expand antigen-specific CD4+ T cells. Investigators separated out CD4+ T cells once less than 11 days of culture had passed. Nucleocapsid antibody tests were negative, and the vaccine recipients had no prior SARS-CoV-2 infection.

This receptor was identified in a human donor who received a COVID-19 vaccine. This material consisted of CD4+ T cells from PBMCs cultured with HCoV-NL63 spike peptides, taken before COVID-19 vaccination. The genes are TRBV18 and TRBJ2-5, with 9 bases fitting TRBD1. In nucleotides, the CDR3 is TGTGCCAGCTCACCGGACAGGGGAGTAGGAGAGACCCAGTACTTC. It is translated as CASSPDRGVGETQYF.